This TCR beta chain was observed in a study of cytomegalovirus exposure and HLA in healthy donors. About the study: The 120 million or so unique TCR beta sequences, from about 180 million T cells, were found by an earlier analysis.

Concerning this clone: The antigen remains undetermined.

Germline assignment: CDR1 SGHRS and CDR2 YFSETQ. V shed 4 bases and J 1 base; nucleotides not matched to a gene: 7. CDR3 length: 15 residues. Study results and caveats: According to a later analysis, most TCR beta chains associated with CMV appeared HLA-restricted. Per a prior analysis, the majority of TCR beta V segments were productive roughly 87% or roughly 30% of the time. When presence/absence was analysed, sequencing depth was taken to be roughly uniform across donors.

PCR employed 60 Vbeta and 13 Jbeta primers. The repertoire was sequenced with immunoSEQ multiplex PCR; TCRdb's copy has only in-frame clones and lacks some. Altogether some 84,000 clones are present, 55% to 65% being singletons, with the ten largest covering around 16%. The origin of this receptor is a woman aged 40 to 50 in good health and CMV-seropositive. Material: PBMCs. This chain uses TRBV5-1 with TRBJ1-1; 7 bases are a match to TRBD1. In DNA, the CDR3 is TGCGCCAGCAGCCCCGGGACAGCAGGGAACACTGAAGCTTTCTTT. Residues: CASSPGTAGNTEAFF.